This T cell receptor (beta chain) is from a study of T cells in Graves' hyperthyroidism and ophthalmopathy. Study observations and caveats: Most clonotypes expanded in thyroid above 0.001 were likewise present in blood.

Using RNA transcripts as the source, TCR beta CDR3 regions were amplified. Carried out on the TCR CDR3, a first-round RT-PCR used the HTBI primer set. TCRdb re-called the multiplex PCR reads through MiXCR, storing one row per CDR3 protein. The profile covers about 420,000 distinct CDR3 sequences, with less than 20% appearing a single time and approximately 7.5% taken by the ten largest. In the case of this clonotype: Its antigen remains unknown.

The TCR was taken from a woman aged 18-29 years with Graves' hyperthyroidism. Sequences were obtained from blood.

The CDR3 region is CSARVLGGIAGDSSTDTQYF. Written as DNA, the CDR3 is TGCAGTGCTAGAGTTCTAGGAGGAATAGCGGGAGATTCGAGCACAGATACGCAGTATTTT. The chain joins TRBV20-1 to TRBJ2-3; 9 nucleotides align to TRBD2. Trimming removed 1 base from V and 0 bases from J; junction bases left unmatched: 17. The CDR3 length is 20 residues. Germline V CDR1 and CDR2: DFQATT, SNEGSKA (reference sequence).